The TCR beta chain under discussion was sequenced for a study of cytomegalovirus exposure and HLA in healthy donors. Study-wide background: Of all 370 or so donors who were genotyped, roughly 81% belonged to the Caucasian-associated ancestry cluster. General study points: Researchers reportedly found TCR beta sequences accurately predicted most subjects' HLA-A and HLA-B alleles. Across HLA loci, a later analysis found differing TCR association rates, with DRB1 most and HLA-C fewest.

Trimming cost V 5 bases and J 3 bases; bases outside gene matches: 6. Germline V gene sequence: CDR1 LNHDA, CDR2 SQIVND (reference sequence). The CDR3 totals 15 residues. Primers for the PCR totalled 60 Vbeta and 13 Jbeta. TCRdb's table, derived via immunoSEQ multiplex PCR, lists solely in-frame clones and lacks some. This table has about 200,000 clones, around 83% appearing once. Note on this clone: The antigen remains unidentified.

The gene calls are TRBV19 and TRBJ2-7, with TRBD1 matching over 11 bases. Sequenced material: PBMCs. This clonotype originated in a girl aged 5-17 years in good health and CMV-seronegative. This CDR3 reads CASSFGQGADYEQYF. CDR3 DNA: TGTGCCAGTAGTTTCGGACAGGGGGCGGACTACGAGCAGTACTTC.